Shown below are 6 T cell receptor beta chains from a single sample sequenced in a study of T cells in Graves' hyperthyroidism and ophthalmopathy. Amplification yielded TCR beta CDR3 regions, with RNA transcripts as the source. In the first-round RT-PCR of the TCR CDR3, the HTBI primer set was used. Each CDR3 protein gets one entry after TCRdb re-called the multiplex PCR reads with MiXCR. The sample lists approximately 400,000 distinct CDR3 sequences, about 15% occurring once. Source material: blood. The receptors come from a woman aged 60-75 years with Graves' hyperthyroidism.

This clonotype was detected ten times or more. The chain is built from TRBV6-1 and TRBJ2-6, with D perhaps TRBD1 (6 bases). Germline CDR1 MNHNS, CDR2 SASEGT. The CDR3 length is 16 residues. Trimming took off 4 bases at V and 0 bases at J, with 10 bases between the two ends. DNA of the CDR3: TGTGCCAGCAGTGCAATGGGACACTCTGGGGCCAACGTCCTGACTTTC. Translated: CASSAMGHSGANVLTF.

This clonotype was seen only a few times. The chain links TRBV19 to TRBJ2-7; 9 bases are shared with TRBD2. Unmatched junction bases numbered 2, after V lost 2 bases and J lost 0 bases. The CDR3 spans 15 residues. Germline V CDR1 and CDR2: LNHDA, SQIVND (reference sequence). CDR3 loop: CASSIKLAGSYEQYF. The DNA of the CDR3 is TGTGCCAGTAGTATAAAACTAGCGGGCTCCTACGAGCAGTACTTC.

V and J are TRBV20-1 and TRBJ2-1; 9 nucleotides line up with TRBD2. With 0 bases clipped from V and 3 bases from J, the junction kept 6 bases outside the gene matches. Looked up from germline, CDR1 is DFQATT and CDR2 is SNEGSKA (reference sequence). This CDR3 region has 16 residues. This CDR3 is CSARDTLAGVYNEQFF. In DNA, the CDR3 is TGCAGTGCTAGAGATACTTTAGCGGGAGTCTACAATGAGCAGTTCTTC.

Comment on this clonotype: This could be a read error, since a much larger clone is one nucleotide away. The conserved final phenylalanine or tryptophan is absent from the CDR3, which likely points to a read error. The chain uses TRBV5-1 and TRBJ1-4, with a possible D match to TRBD1 (6 bases). The V and J ends lost 4 bases and 3 bases respectively, with 13 bases between them. The CDR3 has 15 amino acids. Germline lookup yields CDR1 SGHRS and CDR2 YFSETQ. This CDR3 reads CASSPGTTANEKLFC. CDR3 in DNA: TGCGCCAGCAGCCCGGGGACAACAGCTAATGAAAAACTGTTTTGT.

The rearrangement links TRBV5-1 to TRBJ1-3; D gene ambiguous. Trimming cost V 2 bases and J 0 bases, with 6 bases left between them. The germline CDR1 and CDR2 sequences are SGHRS and YFSETQ. This CDR3 region has 14 residues. The CDR3, as DNA: TGCGCCAGCAGCTTACCAAACTCTGGAAACACCATATATTTT. Translating gives CASSLPNSGNTIYF.

The chain recombines TRBV19 with TRBJ2-4; 9 bases line up with TRBD1. The trim removed 9 bases at V and 3 bases at J, leaving 9 bases unmatched. CDR3 length equals 15 residues. Germline-derived CDR1 and CDR2 are LNHDA and SQIVND (reference sequence). CDR3 DNA: TGTGCCAGCACGGACAGGGGTGATGGCAAAAACATTCAGTACTTC. Amino acid sequence: CASTDRGDGKNIQYF.